This T cell receptor (beta chain) was recorded in a study of regulatory T cells in long-lasting Graves disease. Whole-study results and caveats: Persistent Graves' cases showed lower TCR diversity than newly diagnosed cases. Tissue studied was limited to peripheral blood, excluding thyroid tissue. TRBV28, TRBJ1-2 and TRBJ2-5 were segments that persistent disease favored.

CDR3 size: 15 residues. CDR1 is MNHEY and CDR2 is SVGEGT in the germline V gene. Trimming removed 6 bases at V and 3 bases at J, with 18 bases between. Time point defined: persistent/refractory GD, antithyroid drugs over 5 years with positive TRAb. From PBMCs, RNA was extracted and then used to make the TCR library. CDR3-region Arm-PCR and iRepertoire HTBI primers produced the TCR beta libraries. Original processing methods: Among the samples, 50 to 80 TRBV and around 15 TRBJ segments were identified. TCRdb processed the multiplex PCR reads anew with MiXCR; each CDR3 protein has one entry. TCRdb's processing, not the study's, gives the V and J calls here. The table lists about 290,000 distinct CDR3 sequences, roughly a fifth of them singletons, with 56% in the top ten. A remark on this clonotype: Its antigen remains unknown.

V and J are TRBV6-2 or TRBV6-3 and TRBJ2-7, with unresolved D. This TCR was sampled from a female donor with Graves disease. The material was peripheral blood mononuclear cells (PBMCs), obtained when the disease was refractory, from a patient treated with antithyroid drugs. CDR3 sequence: CASREGDLHGYEQYF. For the CDR3, the DNA is TGTGCCAGCAGGGAAGGTGACTTACATGGCTACGAGCAGTACTTC.